This T cell receptor (beta chain) was recovered during a study of blood T cell repertoires in COVID-19. Overall study context: Samples came from the United States, Italy and Spain, spanning acute and convalescent COVID-19. PBMCs, B-cell-depleted T cells, or T cells were the source of the cDNA or gDNA that made up the material.

The ends lost 4 bases at V and 0 bases at J; junction bases unmatched: 5. Germline CDR1 is SGHRS and CDR2 is YFSETQ. The CDR3 is made up of 16 amino acids. As processed by the authors: Estimation of nucleated cell counts relied on the amplification of reference gene primers. Assay: immunoSEQ multiplex PCR; the TCRdb copy retains only in-frame clones and omits some. The V and J calls and the clone size are those of that table, but D and trimming were determined from the DNA. The data contain 95,000 to 100,000 clones, around 94% of them singletons. This sequence was found in a man aged 50-60 years with active COVID-19. This chain connects TRBV5-1 to TRBJ2-2; 8 bases are shared with TRBD2. Source material: peripheral blood. CDR3 sequence: CASSREGSANTGELFF. The CDR3 nucleotides are TGCGCCAGCAGCCGGGAGGGCAGCGCGAACACCGGGGAGCTGTTTTTT.